The 27 T cell receptor beta chains listed next were all sequenced from one sample in a study of blood T cell repertoires in COVID-19. The assay was immunoSEQ multiplex PCR, and TCRdb's table has in-frame clones only and misses some. The profile shows approximately 200,000 clones, about nine tenths of them singletons. Sequenced input: peripheral blood. The source is a woman aged 45-65 years with acute or convalescent COVID-19.

There are a few counts of this clone. The chain uses TRBV7-4 and TRBJ2-7; 8 bases fit TRBD1. The germline V gene has CDR1 SGHVT and CDR2 SQSDAQ. The V and J ends lost 5 bases and 7 bases, in that order; junction bases with no gene match: 4. This CDR3 has 12 amino acids. The CDR3 bases are TGTGCCAGCAGCCCAGGGGGCGAGGAGCAGTACTTC. Amino acid sequence: CASSPGGEEQYF.

V and J are TRBV4-3 and TRBJ1-4, with 7 bases matching TRBD1. The CDR3 length is 18 residues. V gave up 4 bases and J gave up 0 bases; unmatched junction bases: 11. CDR1 and CDR2 (germline): LGHNA, YSLEER. The CDR3: CASSPVDRQTATNEKLFF. CDR3 coding DNA: TGCGCCAGCAGCCCCGTGGACAGGCAGACTGCAACTAATGAAAAACTGTTTTTT.

A single count supports this clone. The chain is built from TRBV2 and TRBJ2-2; 8 nucleotides match TRBD2. The CDR3 is made up of 15 amino acids. The V and J ends lost 4 bases and 5 bases, in that order; junction bases with no gene match: 6. Germline lookup yields CDR1 SNHLY and CDR2 FYNNEI. CDR3 nucleotides: TGTGCCAGCAGTGGCACGGGGGGGAGGACCGGGGAGCTGTTTTTT. Translation: CASSGTGGRTGELFF.

J is TRBJ2-4 and V is TRBV6-1, with D maybe TRBD1 (6 bases). This CDR3 has 17 amino acids. V was pared by 2 bases and J by 0 bases, with 14 bases between. Germline V gene data show CDR1 as MNHNS and CDR2 as SASEGT. The CDR3 bases are TGTGCCAGCAGTGAATACGGACAGTCTCTAGCCAAAAACATTCAGTACTTC. Translation gives CASSEYGQSLAKNIQYF.

This sequence joins TRBV5-6 and TRBJ2-3, with TRBD2 matching over 13 bases. Trimming cost V 7 bases and J 4 bases; bases outside gene matches: 6. CDR3 length: 15 residues. The germline CDR1 and CDR2 sequences are SGHDT and YYEEEE. The CDR3 loop is CASVLAGGRPDTQYF. The CDR3 DNA follows: TGTGCCAGCGTACTAGCGGGAGGGAGGCCAGATACGCAGTATTTT.

V is TRBV5-1 and J is TRBJ2-3; 8 bases are a match to TRBD2. Germline V gives CDR1 SGHRS, CDR2 YFSETQ. Germline trimming cut 6 bases from V and 3 bases from J; bases unmatched to any gene: 6. The CDR3 is 14 amino acids. Here the CDR3 reads CASNSGGRTDTQYF. The CDR3 coding sequence is TGCGCCAGCAACTCGGGGGGGCGAACAGATACGCAGTATTTT.

This sequence joins TRBV5-4 and TRBJ2-6; no clear D gene. Germline V lookup: CDR1 SGHNT, CDR2 YYREEE (reference sequence). Trimming took 7 bases from V and 4 from J, leaving 6 bases between them. This CDR3 contains 12 residues. The CDR3 sequence: CASGDGANVLTF. CDR3 DNA: TGTGCCAGCGGAGACGGGGCCAACGTCCTGACTTTC.

This CDR3 is CATSKRGGPRGQEQYF. In nucleotides, the CDR3 is TGTGCCACCAGCAAGAGGGGAGGACCGAGGGGCCAGGAGCAGTACTTC. V gene TRBV15 combines with J gene TRBJ2-7; D possibly corresponds to TRBD2 (6 bases). The CDR3 is 16 amino acids. CDR1 LNHNV and CDR2 YYDKDF come from the germline V gene (reference sequence). With 4 bases removed from V and 7 bases from J, the gap between germline ends came to 23 bases.

This clone was recorded only once. This chain links TRBV16 with TRBJ2-2; 12 bases fit TRBD2. CDR1 and CDR2 from the germline V gene are KGHSY and FQNENV. V dropped 4 bases and J dropped 3; count of bases not matched to a gene: 3. This CDR3 has 16 amino acids. CDR3 residues: CASSLGLAGYTGELFF. CDR3 nucleotides: TGTGCCAGCAGCCTCGGACTAGCGGGATACACCGGGGAGCTGTTTTTT.

The CDR3 protein is CASGLAGGAYTGELFF. The DNA of the CDR3 is TGTGCCTCGGGACTAGCGGGGGGCGCGTACACCGGGGAGCTGTTTTTT. V usage is TRBV7-7 and J usage is TRBJ2-2; 15 bases agree with TRBD2. CDR3 size: 16 residues. Germline values: CDR1 SSHAT, CDR2 FNYEAQ (reference sequence). Germline trimming cut 11 bases from V and 3 bases from J; bases unmatched to any gene: 7.

The chain combines TRBV6-5 with TRBJ1-2, with 7 bases fitting TRBD1. The germline V gene has CDR1 MNHEY and CDR2 SVGAGI. With V trimmed by 8 bases and J by 2 bases, 5 bases remained unmatched. This CDR3 has 13 amino acids. CDR3 region: CASRGRGNYGYTF. CDR3 DNA: TGTGCCAGCCGGGGCAGGGGGAACTATGGCTACACCTTC.

The CDR3 DNA reads TGTGCCAGCAGCTCGGATCCAGGGGGAAGGGAGCTGTTTTTT. This encodes CASSSDPGGRELFF. V is TRBV11-2 and J is TRBJ2-2, with 7 bases matching TRBD1. Per germline, CDR1 SGHAT and CDR2 FQNNGV. The CDR3 has 14 residues. Trimming cost V 4 bases and J 9 bases; bases outside gene matches: 8.

This rearrangement joins TRBV6-2 or TRBV6-3 to TRBJ2-7; the match to TRBD1 covers 7 bases. CDR3 length: 15 residues. Germline V CDR1 and CDR2: MNHEY, SVGEGT. The junction had 7 bases not matched to a gene; V was cut back by 5 bases and J by 0 bases. This chain's CDR3 is CASSLLGQDSYEQYF. CDR3 DNA sequence: TGTGCCAGCAGTCTTCTAGGACAGGACTCCTACGAGCAGTACTTC.

The rearrangement uses TRBV7-3 and TRBJ1-1; TRBD1 agrees at 9 bases. The CDR3 loop spans 14 amino acids. Per germline, CDR1 SGHTA and CDR2 FQGTGA. Trimming cost V 5 bases and J 4 bases; bases outside gene matches: 5. The CDR3 bases are TGTGCCAGCAGCCCCGGGACAGGGTCCACTGAAGCTTTCTTT. Protein: CASSPGTGSTEAFF.

The chain's CDR3 is CASSYSRPGGSEQYF. The CDR3 DNA sequence: TGTGCCAGCAGTTACTCGAGACCGGGCGGGTCTGAGCAGTACTTC. The V and J genes are TRBV6-6 and TRBJ2-7, with D possibly being TRBD2 (5 bases). From germline, CDR1 is MNHNY and CDR2 SVGAGI (reference sequence). V lost 0 bases and J lost 7, with 16 bases in between. The CDR3 totals 15 residues.

The chain combines TRBV25-1 with TRBJ2-6, with 7 nucleotides matching TRBD1. V shed 1 base, J shed 0 bases, and the junction held 6 bases outside the gene matches. Germline V gene lookup returns CDR1 MGHDK and CDR2 SYGVNS. The CDR3 is 18 residues long. The CDR3 region has the DNA TGTGCCAGCAGTGAATTGGGGACAGCTAACTCTGGGGCCAACGTCCTGACTTTC. Protein product: CASSELGTANSGANVLTF. Full variable domain (rest looked up from reference TRBV25-1 and TRBJ2-6): EADIYQTPRYLVIGTGKKITLECSQTMGHDKMYWYQQDPGMELHLIHYSYGVNSTEKGDLSSESTVSRIRTEHFPLTLESARPSHTSQYLCASSELGTANSGANVLTFGAGSRLTVL.

Notes on this clone: Other DNA sequences in the same sample also yield this CDR3. The V and J genes are TRBV11-2 and TRBJ2-2; 8 bases fit TRBD1. Trimming removed 0 bases from V and 4 bases from J; junction bases left unmatched: 1. Germline loops: CDR1 SGHAT, CDR2 FQNNGV. The CDR3 is 15 residues long. In DNA, the CDR3 is TGTGCCAGCAGCTTAGATACAGGGGGCACCGGGGAGCTGTTTTTT. This encodes CASSLDTGGTGELFF.

The chain recombines TRBV11-2 with TRBJ1-1; TRBD1 might be the D (6 bases). In germline, CDR1 is SGHAT, CDR2 FQNNGV. The length of the CDR3 is 14 residues. Trimming removed 2 bases at V and 0 bases at J, with 7 bases between. This chain's CDR3 is CASSLTGLNTEAFF. DNA for the CDR3: TGTGCCAGCAGCTTAACAGGGCTGAACACTGAAGCTTTCTTT. Full variable domain (rest looked up from reference TRBV11-2 and TRBJ1-1): EAGVAQSPRYKIIEKRQSVAFWCNPISGHATLYWYQQILGQGPKLLIQFQNNGVVDDSQLPKDRFSAERLKGVDSTLKIQPAKLEDSAVYLCASSLTGLNTEAFFGQGTRLTVV.

This clone was observed a single time. This sequence joins TRBV27 and TRBJ2-7; possibly TRBD1 for D (6 bases). V lost 5 bases and J lost 3, with 17 bases in between. The V gene's germline CDR1 is MNHEY and CDR2 SMNVEV (reference sequence). This CDR3 is 15 amino acids long. The CDR3 reads CASSALGAMIYEQYF. The CDR3 bases are TGTGCCAGCAGTGCACTGGGGGCTATGATCTACGAGCAGTACTTC.

This clone has only a few counts. J is TRBJ1-6 and V is TRBV27; D is ambiguous. V was pared by 3 bases and J by 6 bases, with 9 bases between. The CDR3 spans 14 residues. Germline CDR1 MNHEY, CDR2 SMNVEV (reference sequence). The DNA of the CDR3 is TGTGCCAGCAGTTTTGTGCGGGGTAATTCACCCCTCCACTTT. This codes for CASSFVRGNSPLHF.

The V and J genes are TRBV7-7 and TRBJ2-2, with 10 nucleotides matching TRBD2. The CDR3 covers 16 residues. The V gene end was trimmed by 5 bases and the J gene end by 6 bases; junction bases not matched to a gene: 9. CDR1 SSHAT and CDR2 FNYEAQ come from the germline V gene (reference sequence). The CDR3 nucleotides are TGTGCCAGCAGCCCTATAGCGGGGGGATCACCCGGGGAGCTGTTTTTT. Protein product: CASSPIAGGSPGELFF.

The chain links TRBV4-3 to TRBJ2-2; perhaps TRBD2 as D (6 bases). The length of the CDR3 is 15 residues. From germline, CDR1 is LGHNA and CDR2 YSLEER. V lost 4 bases and J lost 8, with 17 bases in between. The CDR3 spells CASSPTTSFSGELFF. CDR3 bases: TGCGCCAGCAGCCCGACAACTAGCTTTTCGGGGGAGCTGTTTTTT.

J is TRBJ1-4 and V is TRBV7-2; D is unresolved. Germline lookup yields CDR1 SGHTA and CDR2 FQGNSA. Trimming took 2 bases from V and 8 from J, leaving 9 bases between them. This CDR3 has 13 residues. CDR3 region: CASSLMSGEKLFF. The CDR3 DNA follows: TGTGCCAGCAGCTTAATGTCGGGGGAAAAACTGTTTTTT.

The CDR3 reads CASSYSARSLNTEAFF. The CDR3 nucleotides read TGTGCCAGCAGCTACTCAGCGAGATCGTTGAACACTGAAGCTTTCTTT. This rearrangement joins TRBV7-9 to TRBJ1-1, with unresolved D. This CDR3 has 16 residues. Deletions cut 4 bases from V and 0 bases from J, with 15 bases between. Looked up from germline, CDR1 is SEHNR and CDR2 is FQNEAQ (reference sequence). The whole variable domain, remainder taken from reference TRBV7-9 and TRBJ1-1, is DTGVSQNPRHKITKRGQNVTFRCDPISEHNRLYWYRQTLGQGPEFLTYFQNEAQLEKSRLLSDRFSAERPKGSFSTLEIQRTEQGDSAMYLCASSYSARSLNTEAFFGQGTRLTVV.

This chain links TRBV7-8 with TRBJ1-5; possibly TRBD1 for D (6 bases). The V gene's germline CDR1 is SGHVS and CDR2 FQNEAQ. CDR3 length equals 16 residues. The V gene lost 5 bases and the J gene lost 2 bases, with 16 bases spanning the gap. This chain's CDR3 is CASSQLQGNGNQPQHF. The CDR3 DNA is TGTGCCAGCAGCCAGTTACAGGGTAATGGCAATCAGCCCCAGCATTTT.

The gene calls are TRBV11-2 and TRBJ1-4, with 7 bases aligning to TRBD1. The CDR3 runs 17 residues. With 3 bases clipped from V and 7 bases from J, the junction kept 14 bases outside the gene matches. The V gene's germline CDR1 is SGHAT and CDR2 FQNNGV. CDR3 nucleotide sequence: TGTGCCAGCAGCTTCAATCCAGGGGGGACTTTCGGTGAAAAACTGTTTTTT. Translating gives CASSFNPGGTFGEKLFF.

This clone was seen a handful of times. The gene calls are TRBV14 and TRBJ2-3; the match to TRBD2 covers 7 bases. The germline gives CDR1 SGHDN, CDR2 FVKESK. The CDR3 has 16 amino acids. V was clipped by 4 bases and J by 2 bases; unmatched bases: 9. The CDR3 DNA follows: TGTGCCAGCAGCCTCCCGACTAGCCGGGCCACAGATACGCAGTATTTT. Translating gives CASSLPTSRATDTQYF.